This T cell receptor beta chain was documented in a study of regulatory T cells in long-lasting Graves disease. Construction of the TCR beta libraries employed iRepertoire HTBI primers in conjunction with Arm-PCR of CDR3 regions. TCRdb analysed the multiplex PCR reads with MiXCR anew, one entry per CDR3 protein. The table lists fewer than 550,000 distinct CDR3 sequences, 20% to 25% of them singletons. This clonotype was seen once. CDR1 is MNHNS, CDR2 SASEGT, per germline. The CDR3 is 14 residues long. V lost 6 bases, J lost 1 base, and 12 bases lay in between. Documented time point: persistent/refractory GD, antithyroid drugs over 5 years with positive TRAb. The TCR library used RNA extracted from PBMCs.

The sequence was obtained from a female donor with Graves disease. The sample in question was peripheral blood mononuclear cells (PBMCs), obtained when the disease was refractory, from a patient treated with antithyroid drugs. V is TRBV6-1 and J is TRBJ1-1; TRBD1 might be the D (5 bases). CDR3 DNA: TGTGCCAGCAGCGCGACAGTGGCGAACACTGAAGCTTTCTTT. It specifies CASSATVANTEAFF.